The next 8 T cell receptor beta chains were all read from a single sample in a study of tumor-infiltrating lymphocytes in primary liver carcinoma. Extraction of RNA together with DNA used roughly 19-32 mg of unsorted bulk tissue. TCR beta cDNA came from 400 to 500 ng total RNA, primed with a constant-region primer. For TCR beta, libraries were produced by three nested multiplex PCR rounds using slightly modified ARM-PCR. Amplification in the first two PCR rounds was performed using TRBV1-TRBV30 forward primers and a C-beta reverse primer for approximately 10 cycles each. TCRdb re-called the multiplex PCR reads through MiXCR, storing one row per CDR3 protein. This repertoire shows 65,000 to 90,000 distinct CDR3 sequences, 65% to 80% found once; its top ten account for approximately 19%. Sequenced material: liver tumor tissue from sampling region 1. Subset in this sample: tumor region T1, superior pole. The source of these receptors is a middle-aged man with primary liver carcinoma and hepatitis B virus infection.

Points on this clonotype: Mismatch with germline at one junction end may stem from a read error. V usage is TRBV6-6 and J usage is TRBJ1-5, with TRBD1 matching 9 bases. The CDR3 sequence is 17 residues long. Germline V gives CDR1 MNHNY, CDR2 SVGAGI (reference sequence). DNA for the CDR3: TGTGCCAGCAGTTACCCCCGGACAGGGGATAGCAACCAGCCCCAGCATTTT. Translating gives CASSYPRTGDSNQPQHF.

Comment on this clonotype: This sequence may be a read error, since a much larger clone differs from it by one base. Here the CDR3 DNA reads TGCAGTGCTACTGAGAGAGGAGGCTACACCTTC. This codes for CSATERGGYTF. The chain couples TRBV20-1 to TRBJ1-2; D remains unclear. Germline CDR1 and CDR2: DFQATT and SNEGSKA (reference sequence). The CDR3 has 11 amino acids. V shed 4 bases and J shed 8 bases, with 11 bases lying between them.

Concerning this clonotype: One end of the junction is discordant with germline, which a read error may explain. The genes are TRBV5-8 and TRBJ2-3, with D tentatively TRBD1 (5 bases). CDR1 and CDR2 (germline): SGHTS, YDEGEE. This CDR3 spans 15 amino acids. Here the CDR3 DNA reads TGTGCCAGCGGCTTCTCTTCGACAGCCACAGATACGCAGTATTTT. It encodes CASGFSSTATDTQYF.

With respect to this clonotype: Possible read error: a much larger clone is one base away. The chain uses TRBV30 and TRBJ1-1; D uncertain. CDR3 length equals 11 residues. Germline assignment: CDR1 GTSNPN and CDR2 SVGIG (reference sequence). Trimming removed 7 bases at V and 3 bases at J, with 9 bases between. The CDR3 here is CAYTRDTEAFF. The DNA for the CDR3 is TGTGCCTATACAAGGGACACTGAAGCTTTCTTT.

This clonotype was counted at least ten times. This chain joins TRBV6-2 or TRBV6-3 and TRBJ2-7; D uncertain. The V end lost 7 bases, the J end lost 5 bases, and 12 bases lay between the germline ends. The V gene's germline CDR1 is MNHEY and CDR2 SVGEGT. This CDR3 contains 12 residues. The CDR3 DNA reads TGTGCCAGCACCCCCCACGGAGACGAGCAGTACTTC. Its protein product is CASTPHGDEQYF.

About this clonotype itself: The CDR3 does not end in the conserved phenylalanine or tryptophan, so this is likely a read error. This chain joins TRBV6-1 and TRBJ2-2; D possibly corresponds to TRBD2 (6 bases). Germline V gene data show CDR1 as MNHNS and CDR2 as SASEGT. The CDR3 length is 13 residues. The CDR3 bases are TGTGCCAGCAGTCCAAGCGGTGCCGGGGGGCTGTTTCTT. Translated: CASSPSGAGGLFL.

The chain recombines TRBV5-4 with TRBJ2-5, with 8 bases identical to TRBD1. The V segment lost 10 bases and the J segment 4 bases; nucleotides outside the gene matches: 12. From germline, CDR1 is SGHNT and CDR2 YYREEE (reference sequence). The CDR3 consists of 14 residues. The CDR3 loop reads CAASSRDRGETQYF. The DNA of the CDR3 is TGTGCCGCCAGCTCCCGAGACAGGGGAGAGACCCAGTACTTC.

In this sample, this clonotype is medium-sized. V is TRBV11-2 and J is TRBJ1-3; 10 bases map to TRBD1. This CDR3 has 19 amino acids. V lost 5 bases and J lost 2; bases outside the gene matches: 15. CDR1 is SGHAT, CDR2 FQNNGV, per germline. The CDR3 nucleotides read TGTGCCAGCAGCCCCCGGGTTCGCTCCGACAGGGGGCCTGGAAACACCATATATTTT. Its translation is CASSPRVRSDRGPGNTIYF.